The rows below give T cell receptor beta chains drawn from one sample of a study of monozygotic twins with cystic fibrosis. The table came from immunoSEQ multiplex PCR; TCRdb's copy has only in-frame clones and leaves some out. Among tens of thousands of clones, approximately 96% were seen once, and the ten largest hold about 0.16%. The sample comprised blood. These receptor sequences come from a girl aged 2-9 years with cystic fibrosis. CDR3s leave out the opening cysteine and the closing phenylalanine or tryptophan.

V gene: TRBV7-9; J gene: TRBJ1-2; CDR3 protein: ASSLRGLTNYGYT
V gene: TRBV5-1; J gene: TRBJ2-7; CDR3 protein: ASSFLGGNRGTELAYEQY
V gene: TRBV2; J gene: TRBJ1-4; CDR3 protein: ASRKSGFQEKLF
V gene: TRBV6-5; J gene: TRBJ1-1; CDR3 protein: ASSPGQVSEAF
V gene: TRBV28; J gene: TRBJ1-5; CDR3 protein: ASSWDTQPQH
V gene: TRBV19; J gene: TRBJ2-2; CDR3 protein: ASSILAANTGELF
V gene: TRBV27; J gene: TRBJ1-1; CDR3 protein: ASMWYSEAF
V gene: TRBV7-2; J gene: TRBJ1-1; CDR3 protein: ASSSDRGRRFSAF
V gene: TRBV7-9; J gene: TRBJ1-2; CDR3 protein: ASMGSDTYYGYT
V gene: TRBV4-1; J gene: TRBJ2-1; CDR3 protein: ASSQAPYYYNEQF
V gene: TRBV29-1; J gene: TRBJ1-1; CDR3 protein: SVVQGAVNTEAF
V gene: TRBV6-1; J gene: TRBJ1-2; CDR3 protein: ASSGPRGPLYGYT
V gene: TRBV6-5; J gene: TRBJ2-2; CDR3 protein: ASSYRSTVGELF
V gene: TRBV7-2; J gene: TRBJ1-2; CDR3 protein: ASSLAKIDYGYT
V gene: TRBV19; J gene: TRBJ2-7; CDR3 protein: ASSVIRTPPHEQY
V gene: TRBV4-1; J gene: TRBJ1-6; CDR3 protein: ASRNQGAYNSPLH
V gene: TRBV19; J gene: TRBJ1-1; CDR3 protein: ASSRGWVSGQAMNTEAF
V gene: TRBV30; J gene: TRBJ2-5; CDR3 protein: ACENSGLRETQY
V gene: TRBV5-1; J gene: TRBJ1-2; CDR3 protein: ASSSDGRLRGNYGYT
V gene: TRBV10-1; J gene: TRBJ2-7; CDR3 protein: ASSDGGRAYEQY
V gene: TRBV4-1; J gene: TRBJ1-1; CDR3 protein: ASSPLDGYTEAF
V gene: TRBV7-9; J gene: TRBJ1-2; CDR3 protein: ASSLSGSGYT
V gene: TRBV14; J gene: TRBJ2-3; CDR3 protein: ASSQIAGSTDTQY
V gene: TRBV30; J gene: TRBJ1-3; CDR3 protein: AWSVLSGNTIY
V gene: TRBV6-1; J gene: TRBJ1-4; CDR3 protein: ASKAGVYEKLF
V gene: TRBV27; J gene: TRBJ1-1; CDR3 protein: ASSPSLDTEAF
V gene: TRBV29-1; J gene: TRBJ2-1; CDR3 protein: SVSLGRHEQF
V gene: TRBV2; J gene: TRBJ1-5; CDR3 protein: ASSKGVPSQPQH
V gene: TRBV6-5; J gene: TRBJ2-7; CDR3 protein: ASSDSGGAYEQY
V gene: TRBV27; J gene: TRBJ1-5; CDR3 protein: ASSFRQGGQPQH
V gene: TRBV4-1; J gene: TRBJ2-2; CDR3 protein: ASNLGLAGVVAGELF
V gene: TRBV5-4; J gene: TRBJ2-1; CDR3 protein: ASSLAGNEQF
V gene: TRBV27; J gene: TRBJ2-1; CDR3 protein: AAGQGGYNEQF
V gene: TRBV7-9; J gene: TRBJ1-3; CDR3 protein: ASSLEHVSGNTIY